This T cell receptor (beta chain) originates from a study of T-cell reconstitution after alpha-beta-depleted transplantation in children. Whole-study findings and limits: The authors attributed T-cell counts and diversity one year after transplant mostly to newly produced T cells. Reports say that about two months after transplant, the alpha-beta T cells came out of several hundred graft clones that had expanded. From surviving recipient T cells and thymic progenitors came the high day-60 TCRbeta diversity observed in some patients.

The CDR3 spans 15 residues. Deletions cut 4 bases from V and 2 bases from J, with 16 bases between. Germline V gene lookup returns CDR1 SGHDT and CDR2 YYEEEE. This clonotype has ten or more counts. What it binds is unknown. During its preparation, the TCRbeta library received unique molecular identifiers. TCRdb re-called the PCR reads with MiXCR, one entry per CDR3 protein. The sample lists about 260,000 distinct CDR3 sequences; approximately 10% were seen once. Sample: peripheral blood, taken 180 days after TCRalphabeta/CD19-depleted stem cell transplant. The genes are TRBV5-6 and TRBJ2-7; no firm D call. The receptor's source is a male patient under 10 years old who had a stem cell transplant for chronic granulomatous disease, so the T cells may come from the graft donor. For the CDR3, the DNA is TGTGCCAGCAGCCGGGTTCCAGGAGCTACCTACGAGCAGTACTTC. Translated, it gives CASSRVPGATYEQYF.